This TCR beta chain was sequenced during a study of blood T cell repertoires in COVID-19. Assay: immunoSEQ multiplex PCR; the TCRdb copy retains only in-frame clones and omits some. The table shows 200,000 to 250,000 clones, with approximately 80% occurring only once. What the recovered Cohort 3 donors had was two negative PCRs, clearance, or symptom resolution. Trimming at V came to 0 bases and at J to 4 bases, leaving 5 bases not matched to a gene. CDR3 length: 17 residues. The germline CDR1 and CDR2 sequences are LGHNT and FRNRAP. The rearrangement joins TRBV12-5 to TRBJ2-3; 12 bases map to TRBD1. Sequenced sample: PBMCs or T cells enriched from blood (not recorded which). The sequence derives from a woman aged 60 to 75 who had recovered from COVID-19. As DNA, the CDR3 is TGTGCTAGTGGTTTGGTAAGGGACAGGGGGCAACCAGATACGCAGTATTTT. It is translated as CASGLVRDRGQPDTQYF.